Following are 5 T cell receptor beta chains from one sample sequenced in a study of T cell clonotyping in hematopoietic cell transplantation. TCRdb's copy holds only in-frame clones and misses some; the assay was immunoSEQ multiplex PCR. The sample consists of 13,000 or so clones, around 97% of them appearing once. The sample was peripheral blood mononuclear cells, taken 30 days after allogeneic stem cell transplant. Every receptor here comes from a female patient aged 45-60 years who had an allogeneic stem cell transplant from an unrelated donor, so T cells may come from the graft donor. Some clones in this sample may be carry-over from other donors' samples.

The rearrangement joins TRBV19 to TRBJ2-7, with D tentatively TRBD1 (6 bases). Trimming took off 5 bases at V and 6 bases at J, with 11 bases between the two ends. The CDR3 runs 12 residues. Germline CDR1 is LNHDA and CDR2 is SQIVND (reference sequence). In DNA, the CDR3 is TGTGCCAGTAGTGACCACAGGGTCGAGCAGTACTTC. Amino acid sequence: CASSDHRVEQYF. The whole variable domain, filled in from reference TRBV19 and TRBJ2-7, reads DGGITQSPKYLFRKEGQNVTLSCEQNLNHDAMYWYRQDPGQGLRLIYYSQIVNDFQKGDIAEGYSVSREKKESFPLTVTSAQKNPTAFYLCASSDHRVEQYFGPGTRLTVT.

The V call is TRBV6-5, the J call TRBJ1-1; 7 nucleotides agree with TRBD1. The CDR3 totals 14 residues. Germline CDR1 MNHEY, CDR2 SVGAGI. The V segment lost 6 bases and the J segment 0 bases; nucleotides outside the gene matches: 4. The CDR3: CASRRQGMNTEAFF. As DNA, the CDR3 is TGTGCCAGCAGGCGACAGGGAATGAACACTGAAGCTTTCTTT.

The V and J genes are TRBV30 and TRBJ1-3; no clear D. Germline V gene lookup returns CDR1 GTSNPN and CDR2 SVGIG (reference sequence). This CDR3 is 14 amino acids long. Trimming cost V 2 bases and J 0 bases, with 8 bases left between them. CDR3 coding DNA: TGTGCCTGGAGTCCCGATTACTCTGGAAACACCATATATTTT. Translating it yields CAWSPDYSGNTIYF.

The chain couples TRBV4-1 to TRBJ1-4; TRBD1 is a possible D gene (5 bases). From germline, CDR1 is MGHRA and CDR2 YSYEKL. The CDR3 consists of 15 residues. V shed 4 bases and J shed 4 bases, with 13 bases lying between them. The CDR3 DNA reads TGCGCCAGCAGCCGCCCAGGGTATGATAATGAAAAACTGTTTTTT. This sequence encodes CASSRPGYDNEKLFF.

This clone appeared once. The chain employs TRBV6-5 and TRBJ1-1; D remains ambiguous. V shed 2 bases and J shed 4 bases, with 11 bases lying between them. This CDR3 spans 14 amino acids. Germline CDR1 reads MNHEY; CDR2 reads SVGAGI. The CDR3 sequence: CASSYNGQSTEAFF. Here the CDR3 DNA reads TGTGCCAGCAGTTACAACGGCCAGAGCACTGAAGCTTTCTTT.